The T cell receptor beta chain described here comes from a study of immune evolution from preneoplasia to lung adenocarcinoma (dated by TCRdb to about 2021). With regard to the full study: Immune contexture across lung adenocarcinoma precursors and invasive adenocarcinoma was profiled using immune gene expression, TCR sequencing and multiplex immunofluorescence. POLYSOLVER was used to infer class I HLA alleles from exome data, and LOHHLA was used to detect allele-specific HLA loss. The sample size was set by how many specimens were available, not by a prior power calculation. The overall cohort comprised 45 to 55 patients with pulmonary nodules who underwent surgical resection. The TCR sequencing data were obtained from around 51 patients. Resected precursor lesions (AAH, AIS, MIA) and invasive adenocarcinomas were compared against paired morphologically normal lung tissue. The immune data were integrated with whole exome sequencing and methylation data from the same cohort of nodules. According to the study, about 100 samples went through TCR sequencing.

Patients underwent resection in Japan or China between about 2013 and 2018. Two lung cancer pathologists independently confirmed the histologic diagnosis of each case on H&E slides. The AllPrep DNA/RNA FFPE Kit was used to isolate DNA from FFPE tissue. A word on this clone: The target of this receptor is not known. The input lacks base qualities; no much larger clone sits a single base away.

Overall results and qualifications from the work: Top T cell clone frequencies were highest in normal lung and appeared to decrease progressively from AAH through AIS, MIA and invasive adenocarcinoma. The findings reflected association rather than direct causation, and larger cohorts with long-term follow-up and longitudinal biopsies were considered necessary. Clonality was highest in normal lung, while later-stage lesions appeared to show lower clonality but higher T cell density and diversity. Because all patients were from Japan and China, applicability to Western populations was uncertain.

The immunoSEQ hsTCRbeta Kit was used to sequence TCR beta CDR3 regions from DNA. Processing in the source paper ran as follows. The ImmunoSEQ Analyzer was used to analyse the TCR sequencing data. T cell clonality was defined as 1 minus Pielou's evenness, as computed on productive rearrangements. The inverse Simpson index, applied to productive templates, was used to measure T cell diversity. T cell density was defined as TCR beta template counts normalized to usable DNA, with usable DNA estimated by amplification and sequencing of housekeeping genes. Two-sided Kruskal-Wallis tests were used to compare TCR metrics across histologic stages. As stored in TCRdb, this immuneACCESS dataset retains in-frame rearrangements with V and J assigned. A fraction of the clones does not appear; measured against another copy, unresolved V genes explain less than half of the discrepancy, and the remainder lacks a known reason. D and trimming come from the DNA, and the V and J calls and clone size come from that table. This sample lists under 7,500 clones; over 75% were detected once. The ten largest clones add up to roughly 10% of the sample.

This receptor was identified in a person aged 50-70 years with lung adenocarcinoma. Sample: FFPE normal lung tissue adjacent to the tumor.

The DNA sequence is given as TGTGCCAGCAGCGTGGGACTAGCGGGCTACAATGAGCAGTTCTTC. This translates into CASSVGLAGYNEQFF. Recombination connected TRBV9 to TRBJ2-1; TRBD2 fits 12 bases in the junction. The CDR3, cysteine through phenylalanine, is 15 amino acids long. The DNA shown is the 45-base CDR3, in frame from base 1. The germline V gene encodes CDR1 SGDLS and CDR2 YYNGEE. V is trimmed back by 2 bases and J by 3 bases, and the junction contains 0 bases that no gene match accounts for. The CDR3 plus the reference TRBV9 and TRBJ2-1 genes for the other parts give the full variable domain: DSGVTQTPKHLITATGQRVTLRCSPRSGDLSVYWYQQSLDQGLQFLIQYYNGEERAKGNILERFSAQQFPDLHSELNLSSLELGDSALYFCASSVGLAGYNEQFFGPGTRLTVL.